This TCR beta chain derives from a study of T cell responses to AZD1222 COVID-19 vaccine. Study-wide findings and caveats: Spike was spanned by vaccine-associated CD4 TCRs, with dominance at 160-218 and 743-854. Just a handful of AZD1222 recipients tested seropositive at baseline. Repertoires in all cases were sampled only once the peak T cell response had passed. Donors skewed white British and female; clonal diversity was possibly underestimated.

CDR3 length: 16 amino acids. Trimming pared 3 bases from V and 0 bases from J, leaving 14 bases between. CDR1 and CDR2 from the germline V gene are KGHSH and LQKENI. A remark on this clone: Its antigen is unidentified.

Sequenced by immunoSEQ multiplex PCR; TCRdb stores in-frame clones only, minus some. The sample records some 130,000 clones, roughly 90% being singletons. The gene calls are TRBV18 and TRBJ1-2, with D perhaps matching TRBD1 (6 bases). The starting material was peripheral blood, obtained on day 0 of AZD1222 vaccination. The receptor was derived from an adult in good health. The CDR3 is CASSPRTEPANYGYTF. CDR3 nucleotides: TGTGCCAGCTCACCTCGGACAGAACCAGCTAACTATGGCTACACCTTC.